What follows are 28 T cell receptor beta chains derived from one specimen sequenced in a study of cytomegalovirus exposure and HLA in healthy donors. PCR was performed using 60 Vbeta and 13 Jbeta primers. The table came from immunoSEQ multiplex PCR; TCRdb's copy has only in-frame clones and leaves some out. The repertoire holds around 220,000 clones, roughly 83% seen once, with roughly 1.3% in the top ten. Specimen: PBMCs. These receptors were taken from a girl aged 10 to 17 in good health and CMV-seronegative.

The chain's CDR3 is CASSSSGGKETQYF. DNA of the CDR3: TGTGCCAGCAGCTCTAGCGGGGGAAAAGAGACCCAGTACTTC. The V call is TRBV7-2, the J call TRBJ2-5, with TRBD2 matching over 10 bases. From germline, CDR1 is SGHTA and CDR2 FQGNSA. Trimming removed 4 bases from V and 3 bases from J; junction bases left unmatched: 2. The CDR3 has 14 amino acids.

The chain has TRBV28 and TRBJ2-7; 7 nucleotides agree with TRBD1. J gave up 4 bases and V 4 bases, and 10 bases lay outside the gene matches. The CDR3 runs to 15 residues. The germline gives CDR1 MDHEN, CDR2 SYDVKM. This chain's CDR3 is CASSYGRGSGYEQYF. As DNA, the CDR3 is TGTGCCAGCAGTTATGGCAGGGGGTCCGGGTACGAGCAGTACTTC.

The gene calls are TRBV6-1 and TRBJ2-7; D might be TRBD1 (6 bases). The V and J ends lost 5 bases and 4 bases respectively, with 12 bases between them. The CDR3 consists of 13 residues. Germline CDR1 MNHNS, CDR2 SASEGT. CDR3 sequence: CASSIDRRYEQYF. CDR3 nucleotides: TGTGCCAGCAGTATCGACAGGAGGTACGAGCAGTACTTC.

The chain links TRBV6-5 to TRBJ2-5; D unresolved. The J call is uncertain, as TRBJ2-7 better fits the DNA end. CDR1 and CDR2 (germline): MNHEY, SVGAGI. The length of the CDR3 is 13 residues. DNA for the CDR3: TGTGCCAGCAGTTACTCTAATTACTACGAGCAGTACTTC. Amino acids: CASSYSNYYEQYF.

This clone was seen just once. J is TRBJ1-2 and V is TRBV5-4; 7 bases match TRBD1. The CDR3 is made up of 15 amino acids. The germline V gene encodes CDR1 SGHNT and CDR2 YYREEE (reference sequence). V gave up 4 bases and J gave up 2 bases; unmatched junction bases: 8. CDR3: CASSLGGHENYGYTF. CDR3 DNA: TGTGCCAGCAGCCTAGGGGGCCATGAAAACTATGGCTACACCTTC. Drawing the rest from reference TRBV5-4 and TRBJ1-2, the complete variable domain is ETGVTQSPTHLIKTRGQQVTLRCSSQSGHNTVSWYQQALGQGPQFIFQYYREEENGRGNFPPRFSGLQFPNYSSELNVNALELDDSALYLCASSLGGHENYGYTFGSGTRLTVV.

The chain uses TRBV19 and TRBJ1-5; possibly TRBD1 for D (6 bases). Germline values: CDR1 LNHDA, CDR2 SQIVND (reference sequence). The CDR3 covers 16 residues. V shed 3 bases and J shed 2 bases, with 14 bases lying between them. CDR3 bases: TGTGCCAGTAGTATTCTTTCCAGGGGCGGCAATCAGCCCCAGCATTTT. Protein sequence: CASSILSRGGNQPQHF.

The chain uses TRBV21-1 and TRBJ2-6; the table calls TRBD2, which could not be checked here. TRBV21-1 is a listed pseudogene. The CDR3 totals 22 residues. The CDR3 bases are TGTGCCAGCAGCAAAGCCCTGGGGACTAGCGGGAGGGAGTGGCCTGGGGCCAACGTCCTGACTTTC. Encoded protein: CASSKALGTSGREWPGANVLTF.

At least ten counts were recorded for this clone. The rearrangement uses TRBV7-8 and TRBJ2-7; 7 nucleotides align to TRBD1. Germline CDR1 and CDR2: SGHVS and FQNEAQ. This CDR3 has 14 residues. The J segment lost 4 bases and the V segment lost 1 base, leaving 4 bases of the junction unmatched. CDR3 amino acids: CASSLGSGGYEQYF. The CDR3 DNA reads TGTGCCAGCAGCTTAGGATCAGGGGGTTACGAGCAGTACTTC.

The rearrangement joins TRBV5-1 to TRBJ1-1; D not certain. Germline V gene lookup returns CDR1 SGHRS and CDR2 YFSETQ. V shed 0 bases and J shed 4 bases, with 7 bases lying between them. The CDR3 is made up of 13 amino acids. The CDR3 region is CASSLDSGTEAFF. Written as DNA, the CDR3 is TGCGCCAGCAGCTTGGACTCGGGCACTGAAGCTTTCTTT.

The chain has TRBV20-1 and TRBJ2-7; the D gene is possibly TRBD2 (5 bases). The V and J ends lost 6 bases and 6 bases respectively, with 9 bases between them. The germline CDR1 and CDR2 sequences are DFQATT and SNEGSKA (reference sequence). This CDR3 is 10 amino acids long. The CDR3 spells CSAGRGEQYF. CDR3 in DNA: TGCAGTGCCGGTCGGGGCGAGCAGTACTTC.

This clone has just a few counts. The chain combines TRBV7-2 with TRBJ1-5, with 9 bases that match TRBD1. V lost 5 bases and J lost 1; bases outside the gene matches: 9. This CDR3 has 17 amino acids. The germline CDR1 and CDR2 sequences are SGHTA and FQGNSA. DNA of the CDR3: TGTGCCAGCAGCCGATACAGGGGGCGGAACAGCAATCAGCCCCAGCATTTT. Encoded protein: CASSRYRGRNSNQPQHF.

This sequence joins TRBV27 and TRBJ2-7; 10 nucleotides match TRBD2. This CDR3 is built from 18 residues. V lost 3 bases and J lost 0; bases outside the gene matches: 11. The germline V gene encodes CDR1 MNHEY and CDR2 SMNVEV (reference sequence). The CDR3 sequence is CASSFANPIAGGSYEQYF. DNA of the CDR3: TGTGCCAGCAGTTTTGCCAATCCAATAGCGGGAGGCTCCTACGAGCAGTACTTC.

The V and J genes are TRBV18 and TRBJ2-7; TRBD2 might be the D (6 bases). Trimming cost V 4 bases and J 6 bases, with 13 bases left between them. Germline V gives CDR1 KGHSH, CDR2 LQKENI. CDR3 length: 13 residues. The CDR3 sequence: CASSRRGDTEQYF. CDR3 coding DNA: TGTGCCAGCTCACGACGCGGGGATACCGAGCAGTACTTC.

V is TRBV30 and J is TRBJ1-6, with a weak D call TRBD1 (5 bases). V was cut by 4 bases and J by 10 bases, with 17 bases left in between. This CDR3 spans 14 amino acids. From germline, CDR1 is GTSNPN and CDR2 SVGIG (reference sequence). The CDR3 here is CAWTSRQGRSPLHF. The CDR3 bases are TGTGCCTGGACAAGCCGCCAGGGCCGATCACCCCTCCACTTT.

This chain joins TRBV7-2 and TRBJ2-5; tentatively, D is TRBD1 (6 bases). The CDR3 consists of 15 residues. Germline V gene data show CDR1 as SGHTA and CDR2 as FQGNSA. Trimming took 1 base from V and 5 from J, leaving 14 bases between them. CDR3 amino acids: CASSLEKTGRETQYF. CDR3 DNA: TGTGCCAGCAGCTTAGAGAAAACAGGGCGGGAGACCCAGTACTTC.

The chain uses TRBV29-1 and TRBJ2-6; D not certain. Deletions cut 7 bases from V and 0 bases from J, with 7 bases between. Per the germline V gene, CDR1 is SQVTM and CDR2 is ANQGSEA. The CDR3 length is 13 residues. The CDR3 protein is CSAAPSGANVLTF. The CDR3 region has the DNA TGCAGCGCTGCGCCCTCTGGGGCCAACGTCCTGACTTTC.

The genes are TRBV7-9 and TRBJ1-2; the D gene is possibly TRBD1 (5 bases). The V end lost 5 bases, the J end lost 6 bases, and 19 bases lay between the germline ends. The CDR3 loop spans 15 amino acids. Germline V gives CDR1 SEHNR, CDR2 FQNEAQ (reference sequence). The CDR3 protein is CASSPLRGSTDGYTF. The CDR3 DNA follows: TGTGCCAGCAGCCCATTGCGGGGGTCCACCGATGGCTACACCTTC.

This CDR3 reads CASSGQGLGNQPQHF. The CDR3 DNA follows: TGTGCCAGCAGCGGACAGGGACTGGGCAATCAGCCCCAGCATTTT. The V and J genes are TRBV9 and TRBJ1-5; 7 nucleotides match TRBD1. Trimming removed 3 bases from V and 2 bases from J; junction bases left unmatched: 5. The germline gives CDR1 SGDLS, CDR2 YYNGEE. The CDR3 length is 15 residues.

The V call is TRBV5-4, the J call TRBJ2-7; TRBD1 matches 11 bases. The CDR3 extends over 13 amino acids. Per germline, CDR1 SGHNT and CDR2 YYREEE (reference sequence). V shed 3 bases, J shed 11 bases, and the junction held 7 bases outside the gene matches. The CDR3 spells CASSSDRGRPEYF. DNA of the CDR3: TGTGCCAGCAGCTCGGACAGGGGGCGTCCGGAGTACTTC.

The chain combines TRBV2 with TRBJ2-7; maybe TRBD1 (5 bases). Germline CDR1 SNHLY, CDR2 FYNNEI. The CDR3 consists of 14 residues. V was clipped by 8 bases and J by 2 bases, with 16 bases between them. CDR3 DNA: TGTGCCAGCCGATCGCAGGGCGGAGCCTACGAGCAGTACTTC. This encodes CASRSQGGAYEQYF.

Regarding this clone: One end of the junction varies from germline; a read error may be responsible. This chain uses TRBV5-4 with TRBJ1-2; a possible D gene is TRBD1 (6 bases). The CDR3 spans 14 residues. Looked up from germline, CDR1 is SGHNT and CDR2 is YYREEE (reference sequence). In nucleotides, the CDR3 is TGTGCCGGCAGCCTGAGGGGGGGCCGCTATGGCTACACCTTC. Translation gives CAGSLRGGRYGYTF.

This clone turned up a few times. The rearrangement uses TRBV7-9 and TRBJ1-2, with 12 bases matching TRBD1. V lost 1 base, J lost 5 bases, and 2 bases stayed unmatched. The CDR3 contains 15 residues. Germline V gene data show CDR1 as SEHNR and CDR2 as FQNEAQ (reference sequence). This CDR3 is CASSLGDRGLYGYTF. The CDR3 DNA sequence: TGTGCCAGCAGCTTAGGGGACAGGGGGCTTTATGGCTACACCTTC.

The chain couples TRBV28 to TRBJ1-2; TRBD1 matches at 10 bases. The CDR3 extends over 13 amino acids. Trimming cost V 7 bases and J 8 bases; bases outside gene matches: 7. Germline CDR1 and CDR2: MDHEN and SYDVKM. CDR3 loop: CASTAGTGVGYTF. As DNA, the CDR3 is TGTGCCAGCACCGCGGGGACAGGGGTGGGCTACACCTTC.

The chain carries TRBV9 and TRBJ1-1; no clear D. The germline V gene encodes CDR1 SGDLS and CDR2 YYNGEE. The V and J ends lost 0 bases and 4 bases respectively, with 10 bases between them. This CDR3 contains 14 residues. The CDR3 loop is CASSVDFGSTEAFF. The CDR3, as DNA: TGTGCCAGCAGCGTAGACTTCGGGAGCACTGAAGCTTTCTTT.

The chain has TRBV28 and TRBJ2-7; TRBD2 aligns across 9 bases. J gave up 2 bases and V 3 bases, and 8 bases lay outside the gene matches. Germline V gene sequence: CDR1 MDHEN, CDR2 SYDVKM. The CDR3 runs 16 residues. CDR3 in amino acids: CASSLAASGAPYEQYF. The CDR3, as DNA: TGTGCCAGCAGTTTGGCGGCTAGCGGGGCCCCCTACGAGCAGTACTTC. Supplemented by reference TRBV28 and TRBJ2-7, the full variable domain reads DVKVTQSSRYLVKRTGEKVFLECVQDMDHENMFWYRQDPGLGLRLIYFSYDVKMKEKGDIPEGYSVSREKKERFSLILESASTNQTSMYLCASSLAASGAPYEQYFGPGTRLTVT.

Only a few counts were recorded for this clone. The V gene is TRBV19, the J gene TRBJ1-1, with D uncertain. Between the trimmed V and J ends, which lost 3 bases and 1 base, there was a span of 3 bases. Germline CDR1 reads LNHDA; CDR2 reads SQIVND (reference sequence). The CDR3 has 12 amino acids. The CDR3 loop is CASSIRNTEAFF. DNA for the CDR3: TGTGCCAGTAGTATTCGGAACACTGAAGCTTTCTTT.

The chain combines TRBV4-1 with TRBJ2-3; TRBD1 might be the D (5 bases). The CDR3 has 17 residues. CDR1 and CDR2 from the germline V gene are MGHRA and YSYEKL. Trimming removed 0 bases from V and 6 bases from J, with 19 bases in between. The CDR3 coding sequence is TGCGCCAGCAGCCAAGATGGGGCAGGTAGTCCTGGGGATACGCAGTATTTT. Its translation: CASSQDGAGSPGDTQYF.

In its sample, this clone was seen once. This chain uses TRBV15 with TRBJ1-5; D might be TRBD1 (6 bases). The CDR3 covers 17 residues. The germline V and J ends were trimmed by 5 bases and 4 bases, with 21 bases remaining between them. Germline V gives CDR1 LNHNV, CDR2 YYDKDF (reference sequence). DNA for the CDR3: TGTGCCACCAGCGCCCAAAGACCGGGACAATTAAATCAGCCCCAGCATTTT. This encodes CATSAQRPGQLNQPQHF.